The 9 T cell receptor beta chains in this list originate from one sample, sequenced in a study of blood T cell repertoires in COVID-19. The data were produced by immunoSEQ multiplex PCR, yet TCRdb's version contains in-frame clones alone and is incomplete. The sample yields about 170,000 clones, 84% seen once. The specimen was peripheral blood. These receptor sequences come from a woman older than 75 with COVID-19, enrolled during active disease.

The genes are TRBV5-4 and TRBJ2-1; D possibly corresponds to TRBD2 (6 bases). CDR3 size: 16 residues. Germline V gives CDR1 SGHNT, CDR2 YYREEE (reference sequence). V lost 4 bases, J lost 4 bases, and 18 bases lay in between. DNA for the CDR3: TGTGCCAGCAGCCCCGAACTAGCTGGGGGGTACAATGAGCAGTTCTTC. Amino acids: CASSPELAGGYNEQFF. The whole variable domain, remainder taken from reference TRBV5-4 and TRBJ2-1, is ETGVTQSPTHLIKTRGQQVTLRCSSQSGHNTVSWYQQALGQGPQFIFQYYREEENGRGNFPPRFSGLQFPNYSSELNVNALELDDSALYLCASSPELAGGYNEQFFGPGTRLTVL.

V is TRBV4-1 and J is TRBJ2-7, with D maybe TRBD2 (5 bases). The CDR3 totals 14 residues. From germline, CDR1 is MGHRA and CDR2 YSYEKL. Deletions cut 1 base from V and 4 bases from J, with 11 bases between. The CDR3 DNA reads TGCGCCAGCAGCCAAGTCCTAGCAAGTTACGAGCAGTACTTC. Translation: CASSQVLASYEQYF.

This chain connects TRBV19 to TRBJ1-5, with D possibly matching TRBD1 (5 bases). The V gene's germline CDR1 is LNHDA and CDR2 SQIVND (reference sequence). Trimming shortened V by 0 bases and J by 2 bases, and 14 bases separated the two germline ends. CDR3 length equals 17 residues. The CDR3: CASSIDGGARGNQPQHF. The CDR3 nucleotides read TGTGCCAGTAGTATAGACGGAGGGGCACGGGGCAATCAGCCCCAGCATTTT.

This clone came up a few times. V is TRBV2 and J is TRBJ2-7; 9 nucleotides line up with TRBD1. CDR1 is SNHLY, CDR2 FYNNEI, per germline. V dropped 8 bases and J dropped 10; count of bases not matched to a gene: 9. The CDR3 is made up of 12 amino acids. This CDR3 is CASRDRDDLQYF. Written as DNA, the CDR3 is TGTGCCAGCCGGGACAGGGACGACCTCCAGTACTTC.

CDR3 loop: CASSQLIPGYTF. The CDR3 DNA follows: TGTGCCAGCAGCCAACTGATCCCAGGCTACACCTTC. The chain carries TRBV6-5 and TRBJ1-2; the D is unclear. From germline, CDR1 is MNHEY and CDR2 SVGAGI. Trimming took off 6 bases at V and 8 bases at J, with 13 bases between the two ends. The CDR3 length is 12 residues.

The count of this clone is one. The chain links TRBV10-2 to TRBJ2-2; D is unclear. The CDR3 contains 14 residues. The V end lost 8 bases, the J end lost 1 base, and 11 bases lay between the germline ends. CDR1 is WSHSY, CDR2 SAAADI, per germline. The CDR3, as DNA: TGCGCCAGCTCGGCAGGCCTGAACACCGGGGAGCTGTTTTTT. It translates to CASSAGLNTGELFF.

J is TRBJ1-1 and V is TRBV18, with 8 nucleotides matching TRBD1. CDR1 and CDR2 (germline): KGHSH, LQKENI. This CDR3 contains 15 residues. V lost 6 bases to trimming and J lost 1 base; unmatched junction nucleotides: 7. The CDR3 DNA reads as TGTGCCAGCTCGTTTGCCGGGACAGGGAACACTGAAGCTTTCTTT. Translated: CASSFAGTGNTEAFF.

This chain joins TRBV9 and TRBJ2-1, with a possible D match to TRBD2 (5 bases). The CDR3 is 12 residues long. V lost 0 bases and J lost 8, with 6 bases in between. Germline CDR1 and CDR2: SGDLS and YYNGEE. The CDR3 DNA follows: TGTGCCAGCAGCGTAGTCGGGGATGAGCAGTTCTTC. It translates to CASSVVGDEQFF. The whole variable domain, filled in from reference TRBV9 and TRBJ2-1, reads DSGVTQTPKHLITATGQRVTLRCSPRSGDLSVYWYQQSLDQGLQFLIQYYNGEERAKGNILERFSAQQFPDLHSELNLSSLELGDSALYFCASSVVGDEQFFGPGTRLTVL.

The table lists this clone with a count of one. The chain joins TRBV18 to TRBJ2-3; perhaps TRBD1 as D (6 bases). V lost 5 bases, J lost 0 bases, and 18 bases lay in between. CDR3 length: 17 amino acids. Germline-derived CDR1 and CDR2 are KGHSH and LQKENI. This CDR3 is CASSDPGQHPSTDTQYF. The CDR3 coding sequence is TGTGCCAGCTCAGACCCGGGACAACACCCTAGCACAGATACGCAGTATTTT.